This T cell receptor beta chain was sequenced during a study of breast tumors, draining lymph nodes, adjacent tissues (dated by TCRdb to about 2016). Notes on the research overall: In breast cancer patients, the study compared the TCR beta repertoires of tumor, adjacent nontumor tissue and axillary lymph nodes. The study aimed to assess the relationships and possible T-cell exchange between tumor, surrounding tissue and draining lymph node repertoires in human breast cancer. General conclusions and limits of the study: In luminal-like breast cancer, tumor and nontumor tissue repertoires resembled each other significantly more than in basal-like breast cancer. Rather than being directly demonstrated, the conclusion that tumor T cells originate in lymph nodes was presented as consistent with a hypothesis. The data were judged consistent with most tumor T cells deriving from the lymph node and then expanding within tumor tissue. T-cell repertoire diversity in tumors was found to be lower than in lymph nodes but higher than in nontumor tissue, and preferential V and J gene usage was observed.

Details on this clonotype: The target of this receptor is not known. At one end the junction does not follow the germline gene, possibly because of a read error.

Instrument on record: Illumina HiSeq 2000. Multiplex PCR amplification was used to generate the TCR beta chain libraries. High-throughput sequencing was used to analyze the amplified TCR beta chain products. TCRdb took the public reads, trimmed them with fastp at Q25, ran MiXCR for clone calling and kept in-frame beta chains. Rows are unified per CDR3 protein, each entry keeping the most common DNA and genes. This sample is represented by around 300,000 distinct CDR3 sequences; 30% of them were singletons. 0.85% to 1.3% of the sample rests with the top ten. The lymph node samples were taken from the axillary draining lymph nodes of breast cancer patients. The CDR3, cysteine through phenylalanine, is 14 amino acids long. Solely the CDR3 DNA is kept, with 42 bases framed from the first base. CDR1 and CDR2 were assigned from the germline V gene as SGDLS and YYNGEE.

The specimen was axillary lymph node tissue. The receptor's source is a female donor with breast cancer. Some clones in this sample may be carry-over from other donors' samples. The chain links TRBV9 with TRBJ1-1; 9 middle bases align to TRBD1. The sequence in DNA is TGTGCCAGCAGCGTAACAGGGGGCATGGCTGAAGCTTCCTTT. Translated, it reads CASSVTGGMAEASF.